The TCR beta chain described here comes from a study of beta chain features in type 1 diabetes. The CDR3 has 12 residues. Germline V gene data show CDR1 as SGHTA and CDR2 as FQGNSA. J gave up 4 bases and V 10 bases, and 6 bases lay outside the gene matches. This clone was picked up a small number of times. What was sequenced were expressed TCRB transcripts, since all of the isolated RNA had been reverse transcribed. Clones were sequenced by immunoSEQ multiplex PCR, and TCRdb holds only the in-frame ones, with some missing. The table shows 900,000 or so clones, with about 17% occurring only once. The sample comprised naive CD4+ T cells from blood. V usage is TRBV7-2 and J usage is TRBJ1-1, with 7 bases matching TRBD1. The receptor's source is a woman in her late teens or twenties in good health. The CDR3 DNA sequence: TGTGCCATTACAGGGGCAGGCACTGAAGCTTTCTTT. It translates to CAITGAGTEAFF.